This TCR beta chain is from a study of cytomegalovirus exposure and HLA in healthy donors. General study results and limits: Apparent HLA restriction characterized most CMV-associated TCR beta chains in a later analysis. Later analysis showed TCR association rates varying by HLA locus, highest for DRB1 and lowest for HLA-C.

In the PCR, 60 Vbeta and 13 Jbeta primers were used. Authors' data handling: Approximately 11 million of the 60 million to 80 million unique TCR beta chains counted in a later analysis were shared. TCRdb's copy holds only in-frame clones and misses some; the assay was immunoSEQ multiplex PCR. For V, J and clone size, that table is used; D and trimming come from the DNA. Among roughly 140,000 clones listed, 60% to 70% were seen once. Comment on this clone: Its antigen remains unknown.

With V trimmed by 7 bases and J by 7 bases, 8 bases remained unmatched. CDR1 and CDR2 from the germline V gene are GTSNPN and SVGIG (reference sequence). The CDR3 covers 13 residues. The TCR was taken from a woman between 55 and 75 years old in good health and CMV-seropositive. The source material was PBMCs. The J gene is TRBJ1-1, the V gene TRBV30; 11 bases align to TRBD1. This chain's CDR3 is CASQDRGPDEAFF. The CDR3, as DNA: TGTGCCTCTCAGGACAGGGGGCCCGATGAAGCTTTCTTT.